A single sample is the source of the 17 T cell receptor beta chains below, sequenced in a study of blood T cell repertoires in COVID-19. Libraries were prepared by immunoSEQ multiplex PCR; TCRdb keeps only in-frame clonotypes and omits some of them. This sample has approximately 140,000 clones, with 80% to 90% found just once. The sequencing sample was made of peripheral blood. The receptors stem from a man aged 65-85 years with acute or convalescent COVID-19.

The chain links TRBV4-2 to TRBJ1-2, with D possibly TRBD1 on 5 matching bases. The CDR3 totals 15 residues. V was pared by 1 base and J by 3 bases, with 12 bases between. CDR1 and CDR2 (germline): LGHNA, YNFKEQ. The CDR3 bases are TGTGCCAGCAGCCAAGGGGACCGGGAGGACTATGGCTACACCTTC. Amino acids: CASSQGDREDYGYTF.

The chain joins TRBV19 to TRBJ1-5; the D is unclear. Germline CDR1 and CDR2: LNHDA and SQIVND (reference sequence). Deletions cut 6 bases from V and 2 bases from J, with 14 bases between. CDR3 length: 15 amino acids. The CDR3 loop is CASSPGGPGNQPQHF. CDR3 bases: TGTGCCAGTAGCCCTGGAGGACCGGGCAATCAGCCCCAGCATTTT.

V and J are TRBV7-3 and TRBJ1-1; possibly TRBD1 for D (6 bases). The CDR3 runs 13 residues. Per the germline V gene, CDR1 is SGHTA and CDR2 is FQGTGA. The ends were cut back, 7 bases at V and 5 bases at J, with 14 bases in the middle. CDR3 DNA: TGTGCCAGCAAACAGGGAGCGGGGACTGAAGCTTTCTTT. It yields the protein CASKQGAGTEAFF.

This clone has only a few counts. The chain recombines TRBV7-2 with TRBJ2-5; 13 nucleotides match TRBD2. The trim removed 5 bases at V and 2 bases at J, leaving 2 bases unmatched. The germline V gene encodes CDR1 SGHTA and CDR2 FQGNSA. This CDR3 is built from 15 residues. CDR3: CASSTGLAGQETQYF. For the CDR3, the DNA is TGTGCCAGCAGCACGGGACTAGCGGGACAAGAGACCCAGTACTTC.

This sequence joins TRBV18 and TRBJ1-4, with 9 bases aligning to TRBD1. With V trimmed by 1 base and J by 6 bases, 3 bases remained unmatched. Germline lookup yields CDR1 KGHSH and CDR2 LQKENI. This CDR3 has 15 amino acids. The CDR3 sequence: CASSPHRGPDEKLFF. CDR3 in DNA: TGTGCCAGCTCACCACACAGGGGGCCCGATGAAAAACTGTTTTTT.

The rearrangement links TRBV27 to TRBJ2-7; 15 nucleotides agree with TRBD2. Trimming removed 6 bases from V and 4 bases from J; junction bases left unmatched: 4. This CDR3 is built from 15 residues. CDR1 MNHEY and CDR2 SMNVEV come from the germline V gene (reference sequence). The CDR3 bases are TGTGCCAGCAGCTCGGGGACTAGCGGGAGGTACGAGCAGTACTTC. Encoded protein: CASSSGTSGRYEQYF.

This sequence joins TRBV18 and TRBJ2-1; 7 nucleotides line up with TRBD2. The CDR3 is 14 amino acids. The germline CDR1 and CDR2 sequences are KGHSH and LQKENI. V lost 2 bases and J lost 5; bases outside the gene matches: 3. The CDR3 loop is CASSPAGVDNEQFF. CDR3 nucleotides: TGTGCCAGCTCACCAGCGGGAGTCGACAATGAGCAGTTCTTC. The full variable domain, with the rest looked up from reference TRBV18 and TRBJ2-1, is NAGVMQNPRHLVRRRGQEARLRCSPMKGHSHVYWYRQLPEEGLKFMVYLQKENIIDESGMPKERFSAEFPKEGPSILRIQQVVRGDSAAYFCASSPAGVDNEQFFGPGTRLTVL.

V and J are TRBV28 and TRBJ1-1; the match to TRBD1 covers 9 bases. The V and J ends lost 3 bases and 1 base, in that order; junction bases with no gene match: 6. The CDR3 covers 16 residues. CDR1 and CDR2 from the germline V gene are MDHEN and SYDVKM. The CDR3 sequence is CASSFPRTGANTEAFF. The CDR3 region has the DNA TGTGCCAGCAGTTTTCCCCGGACAGGGGCGAACACTGAAGCTTTCTTT. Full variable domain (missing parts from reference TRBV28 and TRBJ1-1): DVKVTQSSRYLVKRTGEKVFLECVQDMDHENMFWYRQDPGLGLRLIYFSYDVKMKEKGDIPEGYSVSREKKERFSLILESASTNQTSMYLCASSFPRTGANTEAFFGQGTRLTVV.

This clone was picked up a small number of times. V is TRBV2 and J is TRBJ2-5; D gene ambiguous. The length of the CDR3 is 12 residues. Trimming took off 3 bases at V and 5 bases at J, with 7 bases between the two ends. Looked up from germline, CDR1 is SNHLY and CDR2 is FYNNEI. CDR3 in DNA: TGTGCCAGCAGTGATGAGTGGGAGACCCAGTACTTC. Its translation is CASSDEWETQYF.

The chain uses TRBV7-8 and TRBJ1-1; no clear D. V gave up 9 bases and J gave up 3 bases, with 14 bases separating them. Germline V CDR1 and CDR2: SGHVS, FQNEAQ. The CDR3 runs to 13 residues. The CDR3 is CASYFRLHTEAFF. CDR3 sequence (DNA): TGTGCCAGTTATTTCCGACTCCACACTGAAGCTTTCTTT. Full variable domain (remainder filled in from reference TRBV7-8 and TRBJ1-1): GAGVSQSPRYKVAKRGQDVALRCDPISGHVSLFWYQQALGQGPEFLTYFQNEAQLDKSGLPSDRFFAERPEGSVSTLKIQRTQQEDSAVYLCASYFRLHTEAFFGQGTRLTVV.

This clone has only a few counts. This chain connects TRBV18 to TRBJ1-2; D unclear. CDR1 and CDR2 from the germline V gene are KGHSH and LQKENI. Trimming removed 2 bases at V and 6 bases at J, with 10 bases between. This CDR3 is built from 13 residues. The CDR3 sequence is CASSPSGDHGYTF. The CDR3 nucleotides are TGTGCCAGCTCACCATCCGGGGATCATGGCTACACCTTC. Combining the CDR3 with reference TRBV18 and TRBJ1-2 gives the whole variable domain NAGVMQNPRHLVRRRGQEARLRCSPMKGHSHVYWYRQLPEEGLKFMVYLQKENIIDESGMPKERFSAEFPKEGPSILRIQQVVRGDSAAYFCASSPSGDHGYTFGSGTRLTVV.

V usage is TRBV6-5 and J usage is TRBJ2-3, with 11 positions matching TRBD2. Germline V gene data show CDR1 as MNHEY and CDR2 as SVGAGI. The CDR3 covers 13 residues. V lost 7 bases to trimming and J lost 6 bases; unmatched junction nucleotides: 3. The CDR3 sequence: CASTGLAGDTQYF. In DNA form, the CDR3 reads TGTGCCAGCACCGGACTAGCGGGCGATACGCAGTATTTT.

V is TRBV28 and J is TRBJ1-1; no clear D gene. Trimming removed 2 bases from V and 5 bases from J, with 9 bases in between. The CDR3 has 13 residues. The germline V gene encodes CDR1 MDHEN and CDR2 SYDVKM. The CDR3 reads CASSLSQLTEAFF. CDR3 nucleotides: TGTGCCAGCAGTTTAAGTCAACTAACTGAAGCTTTCTTT.

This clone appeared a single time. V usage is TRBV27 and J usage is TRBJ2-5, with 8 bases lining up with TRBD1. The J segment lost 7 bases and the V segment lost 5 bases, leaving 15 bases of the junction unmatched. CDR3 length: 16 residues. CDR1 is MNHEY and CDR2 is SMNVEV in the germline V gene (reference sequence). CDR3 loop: CASSQGTGPQRGTQYF. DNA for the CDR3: TGTGCCAGCAGTCAAGGGACAGGCCCACAGAGAGGGACCCAGTACTTC.

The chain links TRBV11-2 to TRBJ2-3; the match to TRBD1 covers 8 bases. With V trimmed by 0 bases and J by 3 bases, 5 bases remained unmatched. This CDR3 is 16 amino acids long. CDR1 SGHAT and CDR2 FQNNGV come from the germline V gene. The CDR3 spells CASSLDQGAVTDTQYF. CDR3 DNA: TGTGCCAGCAGCTTAGATCAGGGGGCAGTTACAGATACGCAGTATTTT.

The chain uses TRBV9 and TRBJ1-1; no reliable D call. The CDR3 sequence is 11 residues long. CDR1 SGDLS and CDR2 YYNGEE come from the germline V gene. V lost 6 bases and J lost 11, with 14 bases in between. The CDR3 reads CASKPAEAAFF. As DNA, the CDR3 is TGTGCCAGCAAACCCGCCGAGGCGGCTTTCTTT.

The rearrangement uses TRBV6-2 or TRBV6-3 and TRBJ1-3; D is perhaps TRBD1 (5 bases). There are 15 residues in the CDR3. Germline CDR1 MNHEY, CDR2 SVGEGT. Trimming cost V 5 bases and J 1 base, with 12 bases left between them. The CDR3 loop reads CASSEDTLSGNTIYF. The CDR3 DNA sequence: TGTGCCAGCAGTGAGGACACCCTTTCTGGAAACACCATATATTTT.